The 32 T cell receptor beta chains reported below all come from one sample, sequenced in a study of shared clonotypes between healthy human individuals. The repertoire was sequenced with immunoSEQ multiplex PCR; TCRdb's copy has only in-frame clones and lacks some. The top ten hold about 0.42% of the sample, which has over a million clones, 95% to 99% seen once. Sequences were obtained from naive CD4+ T cells sorted from blood. As for subset: CD45RA+ positively selected. The receptors originated from a man aged 25 to 45 in good health.

The sample holds one count of this clone. This chain links TRBV4-2 with TRBJ2-2; D might be TRBD2 (5 bases). The V end lost 0 bases, the J end lost 9 bases, and 11 bases lay between the germline ends. This CDR3 has 14 amino acids. Germline CDR1 and CDR2: LGHNA and YNFKEQ. CDR3 sequence reads: CASSQEWSGRELFF. DNA for the CDR3: TGTGCCAGCAGCCAAGAATGGAGCGGTCGGGAGCTGTTTTTT.

V gene TRBV7-9 combines with J gene TRBJ2-7; D is tentatively TRBD1 or TRBD2 (6 bases each). The CDR3 is 14 amino acids. Trimming removed 5 bases at V and 2 bases at J, with 13 bases between. Germline CDR1 reads SEHNR; CDR2 reads FQNEAQ (reference sequence). The CDR3 is CASSPGRTAYEQYF. The CDR3 nucleotides are TGTGCCAGCAGCCCAGGGAGGACAGCCTACGAGCAGTACTTC.

The chain combines TRBV28 with TRBJ1-2, with 11 nucleotides matching TRBD1. The CDR3 is 17 residues long. The germline V gene has CDR1 MDHEN and CDR2 SYDVKM. The V gene end was trimmed by 5 bases and the J gene end by 1 base; junction bases not matched to a gene: 9. CDR3 bases: TGTGCCAGCAGTACTAGGGACAGGGGGTTAGTTAACTATGGCTACACCTTC. Protein product: CASSTRDRGLVNYGYTF.

This chain uses TRBV29-1 with TRBJ2-3; TRBD2 aligns across 12 bases. The CDR3 has 15 residues. After removal of 5 bases from V and 2 bases from J, the junction contained 5 bases not matched to a gene. Germline V CDR1 and CDR2: SQVTM, ANQGSEA. For the CDR3, the DNA is TGCAGCGTTAGGGGACTAGCGGGCCCCACAGATACGCAGTATTTT. It encodes CSVRGLAGPTDTQYF.

This rearrangement joins TRBV5-4 to TRBJ2-1; possibly TRBD1 for D (7 bases). Per the germline V gene, CDR1 is SGHNT and CDR2 is YYREEE (reference sequence). The CDR3 is made up of 15 amino acids. Trimming removed 4 bases at V and 9 bases at J, with 20 bases between. The CDR3 DNA is TGTGCCAGCAGCCCGGGGGACAGTCTCCCCGGTGAGCAGTTCTTC. Its protein product is CASSPGDSLPGEQFF. The entire variable domain, with the rest obtained from reference TRBV5-4 and TRBJ2-1, is as follows: ETGVTQSPTHLIKTRGQQVTLRCSSQSGHNTVSWYQQALGQGPQFIFQYYREEENGRGNFPPRFSGLQFPNYSSELNVNALELDDSALYLCASSPGDSLPGEQFFGPGTRLTVL.

The V and J genes are TRBV18 and TRBJ2-5, with unresolved D. V was pared by 0 bases and J by 5 bases, with 7 bases between. This CDR3 is built from 13 residues. CDR1 and CDR2 (germline): KGHSH, LQKENI. The CDR3, as DNA: TGTGCCAGCTCACCACCGAGTGTGGAGACCCAGTACTTC. Encoded protein: CASSPPSVETQYF.

The CDR3 nucleotides are TGTGCCAGCAGTGACTCACAGGCAGATACGCAGTATTTT. Its protein is CASSDSQADTQYF. This chain uses TRBV6-4 with TRBJ2-3; possibly TRBD1 for D (5 bases). CDR3 length: 13 amino acids. Per germline, CDR1 MRHNA and CDR2 SNTAGT. With 0 bases removed from V and 4 bases from J, the gap between germline ends came to 5 bases.

This clone was detected only once. The chain carries TRBV4-1 and TRBJ2-2, with TRBD2 identical over 13 bases. After removal of 1 base from V and 0 bases from J, the junction contained 2 bases not matched to a gene. Looked up from germline, CDR1 is MGHRA and CDR2 is YSYEKL. CDR3 length equals 18 residues. The CDR3 here is CASSQGTSGSANTGELFF. The CDR3 region has the DNA TGCGCCAGCAGCCAAGGGACTAGCGGGAGCGCGAACACCGGGGAGCTGTTTTTT.

This clone came up once. The rearrangement uses TRBV5-1 and TRBJ1-1; D gene unclear. This CDR3 contains 15 residues. V lost 0 bases to trimming and J lost 0 bases, with 9 bases between them. Germline loops: CDR1 SGHRS, CDR2 YFSETQ. The CDR3 region is CASSLVHGLNTEAFF. CDR3 DNA sequence: TGCGCCAGCAGCTTGGTTCACGGTTTGAACACTGAAGCTTTCTTT.

The V and J genes are TRBV19 and TRBJ1-5; D is perhaps TRBD1 (5 bases). Trimming stripped 7 bases from V and 7 bases from J, with 11 bases between. Germline assignment: CDR1 LNHDA and CDR2 SQIVND (reference sequence). This CDR3 has 12 residues. The CDR3 DNA is TGTGCCAGTACCCCCGGGGGGCAGCCCCAGCATTTT. Its protein product is CASTPGGQPQHF.

CDR3 bases: TGCAGCGCCTCGACTAGCGGGAGATCTGATGAGCAGTTCTTC. This encodes CSASTSGRSDEQFF. This sequence joins TRBV29-1 and TRBJ2-1; 12 bases are shared with TRBD2. Germline lookup yields CDR1 SQVTM and CDR2 ANQGSEA. V lost 7 bases to trimming and J lost 8 bases; unmatched junction nucleotides: 9. The CDR3 is 14 residues long.

The chain joins TRBV5-6 to TRBJ2-3; 7 bases line up with TRBD1. J gave up 0 bases and V 4 bases, and 5 bases lay outside the gene matches. The germline CDR1 and CDR2 sequences are SGHDT and YYEEEE. CDR3 size: 15 residues. CDR3 DNA sequence: TGTGCCAGCAGCCTTGGGACAGCTAGCACAGATACGCAGTATTTT. Encoded protein: CASSLGTASTDTQYF.

The J gene is TRBJ2-7, the V gene TRBV5-4, with D perhaps matching TRBD1 (6 bases). Trimming removed 4 bases from V and 0 bases from J, with 14 bases in between. Germline loops: CDR1 SGHNT, CDR2 YYREEE (reference sequence). The CDR3 runs to 15 residues. CDR3 sequence reads: CASSRKTGPSYEQYF. The CDR3 nucleotides are TGTGCCAGCAGCAGGAAGACAGGACCCTCCTACGAGCAGTACTTC.

This sequence joins TRBV7-9 and TRBJ2-3; D not certain. The V gene lost 4 bases and the J gene lost 0 bases, with 17 bases spanning the gap. CDR1 and CDR2 (germline): SEHNR, FQNEAQ (reference sequence). This CDR3 is 17 amino acids long. The CDR3 DNA sequence: TGTGCCAGCAGCTCACATCTAGAAGCTTCTAGCACAGATACGCAGTATTTT. Translated, it gives CASSSHLEASSTDTQYF.

V and J are TRBV6-5 and TRBJ1-3; no clear D gene. This CDR3 comprises 15 residues. Trimming took off 6 bases at V and 0 bases at J, with 12 bases between the two ends. Germline CDR1 is MNHEY and CDR2 is SVGAGI. The CDR3 protein is CASRKLGISGNTIYF. CDR3 in DNA: TGTGCCAGCAGAAAGTTGGGGATCTCTGGAAACACCATATATTTT.

As concerns this clone: This CDR3 is also generated by other DNA sequences in the sample. The rearrangement links TRBV5-1 to TRBJ1-1; no clear D gene. This CDR3 contains 13 residues. Germline values: CDR1 SGHRS, CDR2 YFSETQ. Trimming pared 1 base from V and 1 base from J, leaving 5 bases between. The CDR3 nucleotides are TGCGCCAGCAGCTTGCGAGGGAACACTGAAGCTTTCTTT. It encodes CASSLRGNTEAFF.

The genes are TRBV2 and TRBJ2-3; no clear D gene. Germline V lookup: CDR1 SNHLY, CDR2 FYNNEI. V lost 7 bases, J lost 0 bases, and 11 bases lay in between. The CDR3 has 14 amino acids. The CDR3 nucleotides are TGTGCCAGCAACACCGGGCTCAGCACAGATACGCAGTATTTT. This gives the protein CASNTGLSTDTQYF. Complete variable domain (other parts from reference TRBV2 and TRBJ2-3): EPEVTQTPSHQVTQMGQEVILRCVPISNHLYFYWYRQILGQKVEFLVSFYNNEISEKSEIFDDQFSVERPDGSNFTLKIRSTKLEDSAMYFCASNTGLSTDTQYFGPGTRLTVL.

The chain employs TRBV11-2 and TRBJ2-2, with D possibly matching TRBD2 (6 bases). Trimming left V 1 base short and J 1 base short, with 10 bases between. The germline CDR1 and CDR2 sequences are SGHAT and FQNNGV. The length of the CDR3 is 16 residues. CDR3 DNA sequence: TGTGCCAGCAGCTTAGTGGGTAGCGGGAACACCGGGGAGCTGTTTTTT. It encodes CASSLVGSGNTGELFF.

This chain joins TRBV5-1 and TRBJ2-7; D uncertain. CDR3 length: 13 residues. Trimming pared 2 bases from V and 2 bases from J, leaving 8 bases between. Germline V gives CDR1 SGHRS, CDR2 YFSETQ. CDR3 sequence (DNA): TGCGCCAGCAGCTTAGATAAAGCCTACGAGCAGTACTTC. Translating gives CASSLDKAYEQYF.

This chain joins TRBV15 and TRBJ1-1; D is unresolved. Germline V gene sequence: CDR1 LNHNV, CDR2 YYDKDF (reference sequence). The CDR3 spans 13 residues. The ends were cut back, 0 bases at V and 9 bases at J, with 11 bases in the middle. The CDR3 sequence is CATSRDSRLQAFF. In DNA form, the CDR3 reads TGTGCCACCAGCAGAGATTCCCGACTGCAAGCTTTCTTT.

This chain links TRBV11-3 with TRBJ2-5; TRBD1 or TRBD2 may be the D gene (5 bases each). Trimming left V 2 bases short and J 2 bases short, with 18 bases between. Germline loops: CDR1 SGHNT, CDR2 YENEEA. The CDR3 length is 17 residues. The CDR3 DNA sequence: TGTGCCAGCAGCTTACGCGGGCCCGTGGCAGGGCAAGAGACCCAGTACTTC. This codes for CASSLRGPVAGQETQYF.

The chain combines TRBV11-1 with TRBJ2-2; the D gene is possibly TRBD2 (6 bases). CDR1 and CDR2 from the germline V gene are SGHAT and FQDESV (reference sequence). The CDR3 extends over 16 amino acids. The V end lost 2 bases, the J end lost 3 bases, and 13 bases lay between the germline ends. CDR3 region: CASSLRGTPDTGELFF. The CDR3 coding sequence is TGTGCCAGCAGCTTACGAGGGACTCCCGACACCGGGGAGCTGTTTTTT.

This chain joins TRBV6-5 and TRBJ2-1; 8 bases match TRBD1. CDR1 and CDR2 from the germline V gene are MNHEY and SVGAGI. This CDR3 is built from 15 residues. J gave up 4 bases and V 6 bases, and 8 bases lay outside the gene matches. CDR3 DNA sequence: TGTGCCAGCAGAGCTGCGGGACAGGAGTACAATGAGCAGTTCTTC. It translates to CASRAAGQEYNEQFF.

The genes are TRBV27 and TRBJ1-3; tentatively, D is TRBD1 (5 bases). V lost 5 bases to trimming and J lost 0 bases, with 11 bases between them. CDR1 is MNHEY, CDR2 SMNVEV, per germline (reference sequence). The CDR3 sequence is 15 residues long. DNA for the CDR3: TGTGCCAGCAGTCCCCGGACAACCTCTGGAAACACCATATATTTT. This encodes CASSPRTTSGNTIYF.

The V and J genes are TRBV19 and TRBJ2-7; TRBD2 matches 12 bases. Trimming at V came to 3 bases and at J to 3 bases, leaving 3 bases not matched to a gene. This CDR3 has 15 amino acids. Germline V gives CDR1 LNHDA, CDR2 SQIVND (reference sequence). The CDR3 DNA reads TGTGCCAGTAGTATGCTAGCGGGAGGGTTCTACGAGCAGTACTTC. Amino acid sequence: CASSMLAGGFYEQYF.

This chain links TRBV7-8 with TRBJ2-7; D remains ambiguous. Germline CDR1 SGHVS, CDR2 FQNEAQ. Trimming took 0 bases from V and 0 from J, leaving 6 bases between them. This CDR3 is 14 amino acids long. CDR3 amino acids: CASSLALSSYEQYF. The CDR3, as DNA: TGTGCCAGCAGCTTAGCTTTGAGCTCCTACGAGCAGTACTTC.

The chain has TRBV28 and TRBJ2-1; perhaps TRBD2 as D (5 bases). Between the trimmed V and J ends, which lost 6 bases and 9 bases, there was a span of 21 bases. The CDR3 extends over 15 amino acids. Germline loops: CDR1 MDHEN, CDR2 SYDVKM. CDR3 sequence reads: CASSQASGGMGEQFF. The CDR3 nucleotides are TGTGCCAGCAGCCAGGCGAGCGGTGGAATGGGTGAGCAGTTCTTC.

This rearrangement joins TRBV30 to TRBJ1-1; D remains ambiguous. The CDR3 has 14 amino acids. The germline gives CDR1 GTSNPN, CDR2 SVGIG (reference sequence). V lost 0 bases to trimming and J lost 0 bases, with 8 bases between them. CDR3 protein: CAWSVRTMNTEAFF. The CDR3 DNA reads TGTGCCTGGAGTGTACGGACGATGAACACTGAAGCTTTCTTT.

This clone has a single count. This chain connects TRBV14 to TRBJ2-7; TRBD1 matches 9 bases. CDR1 and CDR2 (germline): SGHDN, FVKESK. The trim removed 3 bases at V and 7 bases at J, leaving 10 bases unmatched. The CDR3 length is 15 residues. CDR3 coding DNA: TGTGCCAGCAGCCATTTCCGGGACAGGGCGAGGGAGCAGTACTTC. This codes for CASSHFRDRAREQYF.

In this sample, this clone turned up once. The V gene is TRBV7-3, the J gene TRBJ2-2, with a possible D match to TRBD1 (5 bases). Trimming removed 5 bases from V and 6 bases from J, with 13 bases in between. The germline gives CDR1 SGHTA, CDR2 FQGTGA. The CDR3 runs to 14 residues. As DNA, the CDR3 is TGTGCCAGCAGCCGCGACAGATATTCCGGGGAGCTGTTTTTT. Protein product: CASSRDRYSGELFF. The whole variable domain, remainder taken from reference TRBV7-3 and TRBJ2-2, is GAGVSQTPSNKVTEKGKYVELRCDPISGHTALYWYRQSLGQGPEFLIYFQGTGAADDSGLPNDRFFAVRPEGSVSTLKIQRTERGDSAVYLCASSRDRYSGELFFGEGSRLTVL.

The CDR3 spells CASSGRTSTDTQYF. In DNA form, the CDR3 reads TGTGCCAGCAGCGGGCGGACTAGCACAGATACGCAGTATTTT. The chain recombines TRBV6-5 with TRBJ2-3; D perhaps matches TRBD2 (5 bases). The CDR3 runs to 14 residues. The V and J ends lost 6 bases and 0 bases respectively, with 10 bases between them. Germline V gene lookup returns CDR1 MNHEY and CDR2 SVGAGI.

The chain combines TRBV5-1 with TRBJ2-5; TRBD2 might be the D (5 bases). Germline-derived CDR1 and CDR2 are SGHRS and YFSETQ. V was pared by 4 bases and J by 0 bases, with 13 bases between. This CDR3 comprises 15 residues. In nucleotides, the CDR3 is TGCGCCAGCAGCCTTAAACCGGACTACCAAGAGACCCAGTACTTC. This sequence encodes CASSLKPDYQETQYF.